These 2 T cell receptor beta chains came from one sample sequenced in a study of shared clonotypes between healthy human individuals. Assay: immunoSEQ multiplex PCR; the TCRdb copy retains only in-frame clones and omits some. The sample carries 950,000 to 1,200,000 clones, 77% recorded once. Sequenced sample: memory CD4+ T cells from PBMCs. Subset defined: CD45RA-negative fraction. The receptor set was obtained from a man between 18 and 29 years old in good health. Some clones in this sample may be carry-over from other donors' samples.

V is TRBV28 and J is TRBJ2-6; TRBD2 might be the D (5 bases). The CDR3 covers 15 residues. Looked up from germline, CDR1 is MDHEN and CDR2 is SYDVKM. Trimming left V 4 bases short and J 1 base short, with 8 bases between. The chain's CDR3 is CASSYGGSGANVLTF. CDR3 nucleotide sequence: TGTGCCAGCAGTTATGGAGGATCTGGGGCCAACGTCCTGACTTTC. Full variable domain (remainder filled in from reference TRBV28 and TRBJ2-6): DVKVTQSSRYLVKRTGEKVFLECVQDMDHENMFWYRQDPGLGLRLIYFSYDVKMKEKGDIPEGYSVSREKKERFSLILESASTNQTSMYLCASSYGGSGANVLTFGAGSRLTVL.

V usage is TRBV27 and J usage is TRBJ2-7; a possible D gene is TRBD2 (5 bases). The germline V and J ends were trimmed by 6 bases and 2 bases, with 17 bases remaining between them. Germline V gene data show CDR1 as MNHEY and CDR2 as SMNVEV (reference sequence). CDR3 length: 15 amino acids. CDR3 coding DNA: TGTGCCAGCAGATTTGGAGCGGCAGACCCCTACGAGCAGTACTTC. Translated, it gives CASRFGAADPYEQYF.